This TCR beta chain was captured in a study of blood T cells in healthy people across ages. The sample holds a few counts of this clonotype. Primed by a sample-barcoded 5' primer and a J-beta primer mix, a second PCR proceeded for about 6 to 12 cycles. TCRdb re-analysed the 5' RACE reads in MiXCR, keeping a single row per CDR3 protein. The repertoire holds about 2 million distinct CDR3 sequences, with approximately 50% as singletons. Germline CDR1 and CDR2: LGHDT and YNNKEL (reference sequence). The CDR3 loop spans 15 amino acids. Unmatched junction bases numbered 5, after V lost 1 base and J lost 3 bases.

The source is a woman between 40 and 50 years old in good health. The chain uses TRBV3-1 and TRBJ2-7; 8 bases fit TRBD1. The sequenced sample consisted of blood. CDR3 protein: CASSQGPGQDYEQYF. CDR3 DNA: TGTGCCAGCAGCCAAGGGCCGGGACAGGACTACGAGCAGTACTTC.